This TCR beta chain was retrieved from a study of molecular identifiers for immune sequencing clone quantification. Trimming took 6 bases from V and 8 from J, leaving 25 bases between them. In germline, CDR1 is SQVTM, CDR2 ANQGSEA. This CDR3 is built from 15 residues. TCRdb processed the PCR reads anew with MiXCR; each CDR3 protein has one entry. The data hold some 590,000 distinct CDR3 sequences, with 25% observed a single time. Sequenced sample: naive CD8+ T cells from blood, with Jurkat cell RNA spiked in. Noted subset: FACS-sorted CD8+CD4-CCR7+CD45RA+ naive T cells. This TCR derives from a human donor in good health. Some libraries in this study had Jurkat cell RNA spiked in. This sequence joins TRBV29-1 and TRBJ1-2; no clear D. For the CDR3, the DNA is TGCAGCGTCTTGAACCGACCGGGAGTGATTGAAGGCTACACCTTC. Residues: CSVLNRPGVIEGYTF. The complete variable domain, with remaining parts taken from reference TRBV29-1 and TRBJ1-2, reads SAVISQKPSRDICQRGTSLTIQCQVDSQVTMMFWYRQQPGQSLTLIATANQGSEATYESGFVIDKFPISRPNLTFSTLTVSNMSPEDSSIYLCSVLNRPGVIEGYTFGSGTRLTVV.